These 32 T cell receptor beta chains were sequenced from one sample in a study of CD8+ T cells in alopecia areata. The sequencing template was cDNA reverse transcribed from extracted RNA. Sequencing was performed with immunoSEQ multiplex PCR; in TCRdb, only in-frame clones are kept and a portion is missing. The table has hundreds of thousands of clones, 67% seen once. The material was CD4+ T cells sorted from blood, obtained at week 0. The receptor source for this set is a human donor with alopecia areata.

V is TRBV29-1 and J is TRBJ2-7; D may be TRBD2 (6 bases). The germline V gene encodes CDR1 SQVTM and CDR2 ANQGSEA. V lost 5 bases to trimming and J lost 6 bases, with 17 bases between them. CDR3 length: 13 residues. The CDR3 DNA sequence: TGCAGCGTTCCTGGGGTGGGGAGGAGCGAGCAGTACTTC. Translating gives CSVPGVGRSEQYF.

This chain joins TRBV29-1 and TRBJ1-2, with 8 nucleotides matching TRBD1. The CDR3 consists of 12 residues. The V and J ends lost 7 bases and 3 bases, in that order; junction bases with no gene match: 4. Looked up from germline, CDR1 is SQVTM and CDR2 is ANQGSEA. The CDR3 DNA reads as TGCAGCGCCCAGACAGGGGACTATGGCTACACCTTC. It yields the protein CSAQTGDYGYTF.

This rearrangement joins TRBV29-1 to TRBJ1-6; a possible D gene is TRBD1 (5 bases). Germline values: CDR1 SQVTM, CDR2 ANQGSEA. Trimming took 6 bases from V and 7 from J, leaving 13 bases between them. CDR3 size: 13 residues. The DNA for the CDR3 is TGCAGCGTCCTTGACAGCCACAATTCACCCCTCCACTTT. Amino acid sequence: CSVLDSHNSPLHF.

The gene calls are TRBV27 and TRBJ1-6, with no clear D. The germline gives CDR1 MNHEY, CDR2 SMNVEV (reference sequence). V was cut by 6 bases and J by 7 bases, with 19 bases left in between. The CDR3 is 16 residues long. DNA of the CDR3: TGTGCCAGCAGCCTAACCCCCGGAGGGTTAAATTCACCCCTCCACTTT. Protein: CASSLTPGGLNSPLHF.

The chain joins TRBV30 to TRBJ1-6; 7 nucleotides agree with TRBD1. CDR1 and CDR2 from the germline V gene are GTSNPN and SVGIG (reference sequence). Unmatched junction bases numbered 5, after V lost 2 bases and J lost 4 bases. CDR3 length: 15 amino acids. CDR3 sequence reads: CAWSPGTAYNSPLHF. CDR3 coding DNA: TGTGCCTGGAGTCCAGGGACAGCATATAATTCACCCCTCCACTTT.

The rearrangement joins TRBV18 to TRBJ2-7; perhaps TRBD2 as D (5 bases). CDR1 KGHSH and CDR2 LQKENI come from the germline V gene. This CDR3 region has 13 residues. The V gene lost 3 bases and the J gene lost 2 bases, with 8 bases spanning the gap. CDR3 sequence reads: CASSPEVPYEQYF. CDR3 DNA sequence: TGTGCCAGCTCACCGGAGGTGCCCTACGAGCAGTACTTC.

The gene calls are TRBV6-5 and TRBJ1-1; D call uncertain. V was trimmed by 3 bases and J by 8 bases, leaving 10 bases between them. Germline CDR1 is MNHEY and CDR2 is SVGAGI. The CDR3 spans 12 residues. This chain's CDR3 is CASSYPVSEAFF. The CDR3 DNA reads as TGTGCCAGCAGTTATCCCGTATCAGAAGCTTTCTTT.

The V call is TRBV30, the J call TRBJ1-2, with D perhaps matching TRBD1 (6 bases). Germline values: CDR1 GTSNPN, CDR2 SVGIG (reference sequence). The CDR3 runs to 13 residues. V was trimmed by 0 bases and J by 5 bases, leaving 10 bases between them. The CDR3 sequence is CAWSVPQGYGYTF. The CDR3 DNA reads TGTGCCTGGAGTGTACCTCAGGGGTATGGCTACACCTTC. Looking up the rest from reference TRBV30 and TRBJ1-2 gives the full variable domain: SQTIHQWPATLVQPVGSPLSLECTVEGTSNPNLYWYRQAAGRGLQLLFYSVGIGQISSEVPQNLSASRPQDRQFILSSKKLLLSDSGFYLCAWSVPQGYGYTFGSGTRLTVV.

The chain carries TRBV30 and TRBJ1-4; D may be TRBD1 (6 bases). Germline assignment: CDR1 GTSNPN and CDR2 SVGIG (reference sequence). V was shortened by 3 bases and J by 0 bases, with 11 bases between the two germline ends. The CDR3 contains 15 residues. CDR3 sequence (DNA): TGTGCCTGGAGAAGAAGGGGGGCAACTAATGAAAAACTGTTTTTT. Translated: CAWRRRGATNEKLFF.

This chain uses TRBV4-2 with TRBJ1-4; D gene uncertain. The length of the CDR3 is 14 residues. V was pared by 1 base and J by 3 bases, with 6 bases between. Germline CDR1 reads LGHNA; CDR2 reads YNFKEQ. The CDR3 nucleotides are TGTGCCAGCAGCCAAGCGGCGGCTAATGAAAAACTGTTTTTT. Protein sequence: CASSQAAANEKLFF.

This chain links TRBV20-1 with TRBJ2-7; no definite D call. V was shortened by 5 bases and J by 7 bases, with 3 bases between the two germline ends. Germline V CDR1 and CDR2: DFQATT, SNEGSKA (reference sequence). CDR3 size: 8 residues. The CDR3 DNA is TGCAGTGCTGGGGAGCAGTACTTC. Its translation is CSAGEQYF.

The V and J genes are TRBV28 and TRBJ2-7; D unresolved. CDR3 length equals 11 residues. Deletions cut 8 bases from V and 1 base from J, with 6 bases between. The germline V gene encodes CDR1 MDHEN and CDR2 SYDVKM. The CDR3 region is CASGVSYEQYF. In DNA form, the CDR3 reads TGTGCCAGCGGGGTTTCCTACGAGCAGTACTTC.

This clone was picked up one time. J is TRBJ1-4 and V is TRBV30; D not resolved. From germline, CDR1 is GTSNPN and CDR2 SVGIG (reference sequence). The V end lost 2 bases, the J end lost 1 base, and 8 bases lay between the germline ends. The length of the CDR3 is 14 residues. This CDR3 reads CAWSNDRTNEKLFF. Here the CDR3 DNA reads TGTGCCTGGAGTAACGATAGAACTAATGAAAAACTGTTTTTT.

The chain joins TRBV5-6 to TRBJ1-3; no clear D. Germline assignment: CDR1 SGHDT and CDR2 YYEEEE. Trimming cost V 0 bases and J 3 bases, with 10 bases left between them. The CDR3 extends over 15 amino acids. CDR3 protein: CASSLVMTDGNTIYF. CDR3 coding DNA: TGTGCCAGCAGCTTGGTTATGACGGATGGAAACACCATATATTTT.

This clone was seen only a few times. The chain joins TRBV5-1 to TRBJ2-7; D is undetermined. Trimming left V 3 bases short and J 3 bases short, with 10 bases between. This CDR3 is built from 13 residues. Per germline, CDR1 SGHRS and CDR2 YFSETQ. The CDR3 DNA is TGCGCCAGCAGCTCGAACGATATCTACGAGCAGTACTTC. Amino acid sequence: CASSSNDIYEQYF.

For this clone: The junction departs from germline at one end; a sequencing error may be responsible. The chain couples TRBV7-7 to TRBJ2-1; D ambiguous. The CDR3 length is 13 residues. Germline lookup yields CDR1 SSHAT and CDR2 FNYEAQ (reference sequence). This CDR3 is CASSVTVYNEQFF. In DNA, the CDR3 is TGTGCTAGCAGCGTAACAGTCTACAATGAGCAGTTCTTC.

The chain employs TRBV4-1 and TRBJ2-1; D not resolved. CDR3 length: 16 residues. The V and J ends lost 1 base and 0 bases respectively, with 10 bases between them. Germline V CDR1 and CDR2: MGHRA, YSYEKL. The CDR3 DNA is TGCGCCAGCAGCCAAGGGCGCCGAAGCTCCTACAATGAGCAGTTCTTC. Translating it yields CASSQGRRSSYNEQFF.

Only a few counts were recorded for this clone. The chain recombines TRBV29-1 with TRBJ1-1, with D unclear. CDR1 is SQVTM, CDR2 ANQGSEA, per germline. CDR3 length: 12 residues. The V end was cut by 7 bases, the J end by 11 bases, with 20 bases between. CDR3 protein: CSEMGLEEMAFF. CDR3 coding DNA: TGCAGCGAAATGGGTCTCGAGGAGATGGCTTTCTTT.

The rearrangement links TRBV2 to TRBJ2-2, with TRBD2 as a possible D gene (7 bases). Germline CDR1 and CDR2: SNHLY and FYNNEI. Trimming left V 2 bases short and J 5 bases short, with 12 bases between. CDR3 length: 15 amino acids. The CDR3 region has the DNA TGTGCCAGCAGTGAATGGGGGAGGGGGACCGGGGAGCTGTTTTTT. Amino acid sequence: CASSEWGRGTGELFF.

The chain uses TRBV29-1 and TRBJ2-1, with D perhaps TRBD1 (6 bases). CDR1 and CDR2 (germline): SQVTM, ANQGSEA. This CDR3 is built from 14 residues. V was pared by 6 bases and J by 2 bases, with 14 bases between. CDR3 nucleotide sequence: TGCAGCGTCCGGGGTGGGGGCCCCTACAATGAGCAGTTCTTC. Translation: CSVRGGGPYNEQFF.

J is TRBJ2-7 and V is TRBV25-1, with D maybe TRBD2 (5 bases). Germline loops: CDR1 MGHDK, CDR2 SYGVNS. The CDR3 is 13 amino acids. The V and J ends lost 3 bases and 6 bases respectively, with 12 bases between them. CDR3 sequence reads: CASSDPGLGEQYF. CDR3 DNA sequence: TGTGCCAGCAGTGACCCGGGGTTGGGCGAGCAGTACTTC.

Note on this clone: Additional DNA sequences in this sample encode the identical CDR3. The chain employs TRBV30 and TRBJ2-7; D is unclear. The V gene lost 1 base and the J gene lost 4 bases, with 5 bases spanning the gap. The CDR3 is 11 residues long. In germline, CDR1 is GTSNPN, CDR2 SVGIG (reference sequence). CDR3 sequence: CAWSARYEQYF. The CDR3 DNA is TGTGCCTGGAGTGCCCGGTACGAGCAGTACTTC.

This clone was seen a handful of times. J is TRBJ1-1 and V is TRBV5-1; D call uncertain. Between the trimmed V and J ends, which lost 4 bases and 1 base, there was a span of 8 bases. The CDR3 consists of 13 residues. Germline values: CDR1 SGHRS, CDR2 YFSETQ. This chain's CDR3 is CASSPNQNTEAFF. The CDR3 DNA is TGCGCCAGCAGCCCTAACCAGAACACTGAAGCTTTCTTT. The full variable domain, its missing parts supplied by reference TRBV5-1 and TRBJ1-1, is KAGVTQTPRYLIKTRGQQVTLSCSPISGHRSVSWYQQTPGQGLQFLFEYFSETQRNKGNFPGRFSGRQFSNSRSEMNVSTLELGDSALYLCASSPNQNTEAFFGQGTRLTVV.

This chain uses TRBV7-3 with TRBJ2-3; TRBD2 matches at 16 bases. Germline V gives CDR1 SGHTA, CDR2 FQGTGA. J was trimmed by 5 bases and V by 4 bases; bases with no gene match: 9. The CDR3 spans 18 residues. The CDR3 DNA sequence: TGTGCCAGCAGCTCCCCCCCCGGGACTAGCGGGGGGGTAGATACGCAGTATTTT. This translates into CASSSPPGTSGGVDTQYF.

This clone was seen just once. The chain joins TRBV9 to TRBJ1-1, with D perhaps TRBD1 (6 bases). V shed 4 bases and J shed 0 bases, with 10 bases lying between them. The CDR3 extends over 14 amino acids. The germline gives CDR1 SGDLS, CDR2 YYNGEE. For the CDR3, the DNA is TGTGCCAGCAGCCCCAGGGGCATGAACACTGAAGCTTTCTTT. Amino acids: CASSPRGMNTEAFF. The whole variable domain, remainder taken from reference TRBV9 and TRBJ1-1, is DSGVTQTPKHLITATGQRVTLRCSPRSGDLSVYWYQQSLDQGLQFLIQYYNGEERAKGNILERFSAQQFPDLHSELNLSSLELGDSALYFCASSPRGMNTEAFFGQGTRLTVV.

The chain joins TRBV30 to TRBJ1-5; the D gene is possibly TRBD1 (6 bases). The ends were cut back, 2 bases at V and 4 bases at J, with 9 bases in the middle. The CDR3 extends over 13 amino acids. The germline gives CDR1 GTSNPN, CDR2 SVGIG (reference sequence). The CDR3 protein is CAWSNDRNQPQHF. Written as DNA, the CDR3 is TGTGCCTGGAGTAATGACAGGAATCAGCCCCAGCATTTT. The full variable domain, in which reference TRBV30 and TRBJ1-5 provide the parts outside the CDR3, is SQTIHQWPATLVQPVGSPLSLECTVEGTSNPNLYWYRQAAGRGLQLLFYSVGIGQISSEVPQNLSASRPQDRQFILSSKKLLLSDSGFYLCAWSNDRNQPQHFGDGTRLSIL.

The V and J genes are TRBV30 and TRBJ2-4, with a tentative D call TRBD2 (5 bases). The CDR3 is 14 amino acids. Germline V gene lookup returns CDR1 GTSNPN and CDR2 SVGIG (reference sequence). V was shortened by 6 bases and J by 0 bases, with 12 bases between the two germline ends. DNA of the CDR3: TGTGCCTGTAGCGAGTTTGTAGCCAAAAACATTCAGTACTTC. Its protein product is CACSEFVAKNIQYF.

This rearrangement joins TRBV6-5 to TRBJ1-2; no reliable D call. CDR1 and CDR2 (germline): MNHEY, SVGAGI. The V end lost 6 bases, the J end lost 3 bases, and 14 bases lay between the germline ends. The CDR3 runs 14 residues. The CDR3 DNA sequence: TGTGCCAGCAGCATCGGTGTCAACGACTATGGCTACACCTTC. This sequence encodes CASSIGVNDYGYTF.

The chain is built from TRBV30 and TRBJ2-7; 7 nucleotides match TRBD1. CDR3 size: 13 residues. J was trimmed by 1 base and V by 1 base; bases with no gene match: 1. The germline gives CDR1 GTSNPN, CDR2 SVGIG (reference sequence). The CDR3 DNA is TGTGCCTGGAGTGCGACAGGGTCCTACGAGCAGTACTTC. It codes for CAWSATGSYEQYF.

This clone appeared once. This chain links TRBV5-4 with TRBJ1-6; D remains unclear. CDR3 length equals 14 residues. Trimming pared 4 bases from V and 0 bases from J, leaving 5 bases between. Germline V gene data show CDR1 as SGHNT and CDR2 as YYREEE (reference sequence). CDR3 amino acids: CASSPDSYNSPLHF. The DNA of the CDR3 is TGTGCCAGCAGCCCGGACTCCTATAATTCACCCCTCCACTTT.

CDR3 region: CASSQDEQLNSPLHF. The CDR3 DNA is TGCGCCAGCAGCCAAGATGAACAGTTGAATTCACCCCTCCACTTT. The chain couples TRBV4-1 to TRBJ1-6; D is unresolved. There are 15 residues in the CDR3. The germline CDR1 and CDR2 sequences are MGHRA and YSYEKL. The V end was cut by 0 bases, the J end by 7 bases, with 10 bases between.

The chain uses TRBV6-1 and TRBJ2-5; 10 nucleotides align to TRBD2. J was trimmed by 4 bases and V by 4 bases; bases with no gene match: 12. The CDR3 runs to 17 residues. Germline V gives CDR1 MNHNS, CDR2 SASEGT. CDR3 sequence reads: CASSALYSGGTVETQYF. The DNA of the CDR3 is TGTGCCAGCAGTGCATTATATAGCGGGGGGACGGTAGAGACCCAGTACTTC.